A single sample is the source of the 10 T cell receptor beta chains below, sequenced in a study of OX40 agonist ivuxolimab in advanced cancers. TCRdb keeps only in-frame clones here, not all; method: immunoSEQ multiplex PCR. The data contain about 50,000 clones, 91% of them singletons. Source: CD4+ or CD8+ T cells sorted from blood, taken in a trial of the OX40 agonist ivuxolimab. Receptor source: an adult with an advanced solid tumor such as melanoma, head and neck, liver or kidney cancer.

This sequence joins TRBV2 and TRBJ1-4, with D perhaps matching TRBD1 (5 bases). Germline loops: CDR1 SNHLY, CDR2 FYNNEI. V lost 2 bases and J 5 bases, leaving 12 bases between the germline ends. The CDR3 has 15 amino acids. The CDR3 loop reads CASSEFTGRNEKLFF. CDR3 in DNA: TGTGCCAGCAGTGAATTTACAGGTCGGAATGAAAAACTGTTTTTT. Together with reference TRBV2 and TRBJ1-4, the CDR3 gives the full variable domain: EPEVTQTPSHQVTQMGQEVILRCVPISNHLYFYWYRQILGQKVEFLVSFYNNEISEKSEIFDDQFSVERPDGSNFTLKIRSTKLEDSAMYFCASSEFTGRNEKLFFGSGTQLSVL.

This chain uses TRBV6-5 with TRBJ1-4; D is uncertain. CDR1 and CDR2 from the germline V gene are MNHEY and SVGAGI. Trimming removed 11 bases from V and 0 bases from J, with 16 bases in between. The CDR3 covers 15 residues. CDR3 bases: TGTGCCGAAAGGTGGGGTCGCGCAACTAATGAAAAACTGTTTTTT. Residues: CAERWGRATNEKLFF.

This sequence joins TRBV19 and TRBJ1-2, with 9 bases fitting TRBD1. Germline loops: CDR1 LNHDA, CDR2 SQIVND (reference sequence). The CDR3 sequence is 17 residues long. Trimming removed 1 base from V and 8 bases from J; junction bases left unmatched: 14. The CDR3 coding sequence is TGTGCCAGTAGTATAGTGGGACAGGGATCTTCTATGCTGGGCTACACCTTC. The encoded protein is CASSIVGQGSSMLGYTF.

The chain has TRBV7-3 and TRBJ2-7; D perhaps matches TRBD2 (5 bases). Germline loops: CDR1 SGHTA, CDR2 FQGTGA. Trimming stripped 5 bases from V and 7 bases from J, with 27 bases between. The CDR3 has 17 residues. The CDR3 DNA is TGTGCCAGCAGCGAACCGGTGGCGTCCGGGGTAGGAAGGGAGCAGTACTTC. It is translated as CASSEPVASGVGREQYF.

V usage is TRBV7-3 and J usage is TRBJ2-5; D not certain. The germline CDR1 and CDR2 sequences are SGHTA and FQGTGA. This CDR3 is built from 13 residues. Trimming shortened V by 2 bases and J by 1 base, and 5 bases separated the two germline ends. CDR3: CASSLRPQETQYF. CDR3 bases: TGTGCCAGCAGCTTACGCCCCCAAGAGACCCAGTACTTC.

This chain connects TRBV27 to TRBJ2-3; D might be TRBD2 (7 bases). The germline gives CDR1 MNHEY, CDR2 SMNVEV (reference sequence). CDR3 length: 16 residues. The V end lost 6 bases, the J end lost 0 bases, and 16 bases lay between the germline ends. The CDR3 spells CASSTRGASSTDTQYF. CDR3 coding DNA: TGTGCCAGCAGCACCCGGGGGGCTTCTAGCACAGATACGCAGTATTTT.

This sequence joins TRBV4-2 and TRBJ1-2; 12 bases agree with TRBD1. This CDR3 is built from 18 residues. After removal of 0 bases from V and 12 bases from J, the junction contained 17 bases not matched to a gene. Germline V gene data show CDR1 as LGHNA and CDR2 as YNFKEQ. The CDR3 reads CASSQEVGTGGGPNGDTF. The CDR3 nucleotides read TGTGCCAGCAGCCAAGAGGTCGGGACAGGGGGCGGCCCTAATGGGGACACCTTC.

The V call is TRBV27, the J call TRBJ1-1, with TRBD1 as a possible D gene (6 bases). V shed 5 bases and J shed 2 bases, with 12 bases lying between them. The germline gives CDR1 MNHEY, CDR2 SMNVEV (reference sequence). This CDR3 is 14 amino acids long. CDR3 in amino acids: CASSVYRDNTEAFF. CDR3 nucleotides: TGTGCCAGCAGTGTTTACAGGGACAACACTGAAGCTTTCTTT.

The CDR3 region is CASSEQVGDMNTEAFF. Written as DNA, the CDR3 is TGTGCCAGCAGTGAACAAGTTGGAGATATGAACACTGAAGCTTTCTTT. The chain employs TRBV6-1 and TRBJ1-1; no clear D. CDR1 and CDR2 from the germline V gene are MNHNS and SASEGT. V lost 2 bases and J lost 0, with 13 bases in between. The CDR3 sequence is 16 residues long.

The chain links TRBV4-2 to TRBJ2-1; D ambiguous. The CDR3 has 11 residues. CDR1 and CDR2 from the germline V gene are LGHNA and YNFKEQ. With 1 base removed from V and 7 bases from J, the gap between germline ends came to 2 bases. The CDR3 reads CASSQGNEQFF. In DNA form, the CDR3 reads TGTGCCAGCAGCCAAGGTAATGAGCAGTTCTTC.